A single sample gave rise to the 31 T cell receptor beta chains below, sequenced in a study of spatial heterogeneity in lung cancer. These receptors' antigens are unknown. MiXCR, applied by TCRdb to the 5' RACE reads, yields one record per CDR3 protein. Among around 20,000 distinct CDR3 sequences, about 7.5% were seen once, and the ten largest hold roughly 25%. Time point noted: sample taken at primary tumor resection. Findings of the study overall: The number of expanded tumor alpha and beta chains correlated with mutation number.

This sample comprised lung tumor tissue, obtained at surgery. Receptors were obtained from a male donor with early-stage non-small cell lung cancer.

This clonotype has more than one count but fewer than ten. The CDR3 nucleotides are TGTGCCAGCAGCCGTCTGAACACCGGGGAGCTGTTTTTT. Residues: CASSRLNTGELFF. The rearrangement uses TRBV7-2 and TRBJ2-2; D gene unclear. The CDR3 is 13 residues long. Between the trimmed V and J ends, which lost 5 bases and 1 base, there was a span of 5 bases. The germline V gene has CDR1 SGHTA and CDR2 FQGNSA.

This clonotype was seen many times. The chain couples TRBV6-6 to TRBJ1-1; no clear D gene. The CDR3 is 11 amino acids. V dropped 4 bases and J dropped 3 bases, with 3 bases sitting between them. In germline, CDR1 is MNHNY, CDR2 SVGAGI (reference sequence). The chain's CDR3 is CASSSYTEAFF. DNA of the CDR3: TGTGCCAGCAGTTCCTACACTGAAGCTTTCTTT.

This clonotype came up many times. The chain recombines TRBV28 with TRBJ1-4; unclear D gene. This CDR3 region has 13 residues. The V end was cut by 10 bases, the J end by 7 bases, with 16 bases between. Looked up from germline, CDR1 is MDHEN and CDR2 is SYDVKM. CDR3 sequence (DNA): TGTGCCACCTTAGCTCTGGCCGGTGAAAAACTGTTTTTT. Translation: CATLALAGEKLFF.

This clonotype showed up many times. The chain couples TRBV7-2 to TRBJ1-2; TRBD1 might be the D (6 bases). V dropped 4 bases and J dropped 4 bases, with 13 bases sitting between them. The CDR3 consists of 14 residues. Germline V gene lookup returns CDR1 SGHTA and CDR2 FQGNSA. The CDR3 sequence: CASSSQGSPYGYTF. The CDR3 DNA follows: TGTGCCAGCAGCTCACAGGGATCCCCCTATGGCTACACCTTC.

Ten or more counts support this clonotype. Here the CDR3 DNA reads TGCGCCAGCAGAGGTAGCGGGGGCCTCCAAGAGACCCAGTACTTC. Residues: CASRGSGGLQETQYF. The chain links TRBV5-1 to TRBJ2-5, with 9 bases matching TRBD2. The CDR3 is 15 amino acids. V dropped 5 bases and J dropped 1; count of bases not matched to a gene: 6. In germline, CDR1 is SGHRS, CDR2 YFSETQ.

This clonotype was observed a handful of times. This sequence joins TRBV12-3 or TRBV12-4 and TRBJ2-1; possibly TRBD1 or TRBD2 for D (6 bases each). The CDR3 extends over 13 amino acids. Trimming pared 0 bases from V and 7 bases from J, leaving 7 bases between. The chain's CDR3 is CASSLAGGNEQFF. CDR3 nucleotides: TGTGCCAGCAGTTTAGCAGGGGGGAATGAGCAGTTCTTC.

This clonotype was detected ten times or more. The chain uses TRBV9 and TRBJ1-6, with 9 bases identical to TRBD1. The germline gives CDR1 SGDLS, CDR2 YYNGEE. Germline trimming cut 4 bases from V and 5 bases from J; bases unmatched to any gene: 4. The CDR3 contains 15 residues. The CDR3 nucleotides read TGTGCCAGCAGCCCACGACAGGGGGATAATTCACCCCTCCACTTT. This gives the protein CASSPRQGDNSPLHF.

This clonotype was seen ten or more times. The J gene is TRBJ1-2, the V gene TRBV4-1, with 12 positions matching TRBD1. Losses at the gene ends were 0 bases for V and 6 bases for J; bases not matched to a gene: 8. The CDR3 has 17 amino acids. Germline V gene sequence: CDR1 MGHRA, CDR2 YSYEKL. This chain's CDR3 is CASSQDWGTGGANGYTF. CDR3 nucleotide sequence: TGCGCCAGCAGCCAAGATTGGGGGACAGGGGGCGCGAATGGCTACACCTTC.

This clonotype was seen repeatedly, ten times or more. The CDR3 is CASSQELIRGGALETQYF. Here the CDR3 DNA reads TGTGCCAGCAGCCAAGAGTTAATCCGCGGGGGGGCCCTCGAGACCCAGTACTTC. The chain has TRBV4-2 and TRBJ2-5, with 9 bases matching TRBD2. The CDR3 spans 18 residues. With V trimmed by 0 bases and J by 5 bases, 13 bases remained unmatched. Germline assignment: CDR1 LGHNA and CDR2 YNFKEQ.

This clonotype was observed many times. This rearrangement joins TRBV20-1 to TRBJ1-5; D gene ambiguous. The CDR3 runs 12 residues. CDR1 is DFQATT and CDR2 is SNEGSKA in the germline V gene (reference sequence). The chain's CDR3 is CSKGGSNQPQHF. Written as DNA, the CDR3 is TGCTCAAAGGGAGGGAGCAATCAGCCCCAGCATTTT.

This clonotype was detected many times. The rearrangement uses TRBV5-1 and TRBJ1-1; 7 bases fit TRBD1. The germline V gene has CDR1 SGHRS and CDR2 YFSETQ. The junction had 12 bases not matched to a gene; V was cut back by 4 bases and J by 6 bases. This CDR3 region has 15 residues. The chain's CDR3 is CASSASYRGLAEAFF. The CDR3, as DNA: TGCGCCAGCAGCGCAAGCTACAGGGGCCTGGCTGAAGCTTTCTTT.

The chain couples TRBV10-2 to TRBJ2-1, with D possibly being TRBD1 or TRBD2 (6 bases each). CDR3 length: 13 residues. V gave up 8 bases and J gave up 9 bases, with 17 bases separating them. The V gene's germline CDR1 is WSHSY and CDR2 SAAADI. CDR3 coding DNA: TGCGCCAGCGGGAGGACAGCGGGCAGTGAGCAGTTCTTC. It codes for CASGRTAGSEQFF.

The gene calls are TRBV20-1 and TRBJ2-1, with TRBD2 matching 7 bases. CDR1 and CDR2 from the germline V gene are DFQATT and SNEGSKA (reference sequence). J was trimmed by 7 bases and V by 3 bases; bases with no gene match: 9. The CDR3 sequence is 14 residues long. The CDR3, as DNA: TGCAGTGCTAGTGCGGGACTATCGTGGAATGAGCAGTTCTTC. Protein product: CSASAGLSWNEQFF.

By sample share, this clonotype is large. The genes are TRBV4-3 and TRBJ1-1; D possibly corresponds to TRBD1 (5 bases). CDR1 and CDR2 (germline): LGHNA, YSLEER. The CDR3 is made up of 15 amino acids. Trimming took 1 base from V and 7 from J, leaving 16 bases between them. This CDR3 is CASSQGRGSGFEAFF. Written as DNA, the CDR3 is TGCGCCAGCAGCCAAGGAAGGGGCAGCGGGTTTGAAGCTTTCTTT.

This clonotype came up many times. The chain joins TRBV5-4 to TRBJ2-5; D is perhaps TRBD2 (6 bases). Trimming removed 2 bases at V and 1 base at J, with 18 bases between. The length of the CDR3 is 17 residues. Germline loops: CDR1 SGHNT, CDR2 YYREEE (reference sequence). The CDR3 reads CASSFYGLPGGQETQYF. In DNA, the CDR3 is TGTGCCAGCAGCTTCTACGGACTACCAGGCGGCCAAGAGACCCAGTACTTC.

This clonotype has ten or more counts. The V call is TRBV11-2, the J call TRBJ2-2, with a weak D call TRBD2 (6 bases). Germline V lookup: CDR1 SGHAT, CDR2 FQNNGV. CDR3 length equals 17 residues. V was shortened by 0 bases and J by 4 bases, with 15 bases between the two germline ends. CDR3 sequence reads: CASSLDHMGGITGELFF. CDR3 DNA: TGTGCCAGCAGCTTAGATCACATGGGCGGGATCACCGGGGAGCTGTTTTTT.

This clonotype has a handful of counts. The V call is TRBV7-2, the J call TRBJ2-3, with TRBD2 matching 14 bases. Germline-derived CDR1 and CDR2 are SGHTA and FQGNSA. The junction had 8 bases not matched to a gene; V was cut back by 5 bases and J by 1 base. This CDR3 has 18 residues. The CDR3 protein is CASSTGTSGGPRTDTQYF. The CDR3 DNA reads TGTGCCAGCAGCACCGGGACTAGCGGGGGCCCTCGCACAGATACGCAGTATTTT. Variable domain in full (rest from reference TRBV7-2 and TRBJ2-3): GAGVSQSPSNKVTEKGKDVELRCDPISGHTALYWYRQSLGQGLEFLIYFQGNSAPDKSGLPSDRFSAERTGGSVSTLTIQRTQQEDSAVYLCASSTGTSGGPRTDTQYFGPGTRLTVL.

This clonotype was counted ten times or more. The V call is TRBV20-1, the J call TRBJ2-1; D is possibly TRBD2 (6 bases). Germline CDR1 reads DFQATT; CDR2 reads SNEGSKA (reference sequence). This CDR3 is built from 12 residues. CDR3 DNA: TGCAGCGGGGACTCTATTTACAATGAGCAGTTCTTC. Amino acid sequence: CSGDSIYNEQFF.

As to this clonotype: This sequence may be a read error, since a much larger clone differs from it by one base. This sequence joins TRBV5-4 and TRBJ1-6; a possible D gene is TRBD1 (5 bases). The germline gives CDR1 SGHNT, CDR2 YYREEE (reference sequence). CDR3 length equals 12 residues. The CDR3 sequence is CTSSLDTSPLHF. The CDR3 bases are TGTACCAGCAGCTTGGACACCTCACCCCTCCACTTT.

The chain carries TRBV7-9 and TRBJ1-2; 9 bases fit TRBD1. The CDR3 runs 14 residues. Losses at the gene ends were 3 bases for V and 8 bases for J; bases not matched to a gene: 7. The germline V gene has CDR1 SEHNR and CDR2 FQNEAQ (reference sequence). The chain's CDR3 is CASSFEGTGYGYTF. DNA for the CDR3: TGTGCCAGCAGCTTCGAGGGGACAGGGTACGGCTACACCTTC.

This clonotype came up many times. The genes are TRBV6-4 and TRBJ2-1, with 10 bases identical to TRBD2. CDR3 size: 16 residues. The junction had 2 bases not matched to a gene; V was cut back by 0 bases and J by 3 bases. Germline assignment: CDR1 MRHNA and CDR2 SNTAGT. The CDR3 reads CASSDSPSGGYNEQFF. CDR3 coding DNA: TGTGCCAGCAGTGACTCTCCTAGCGGGGGCTACAATGAGCAGTTCTTC.

In this sample, this clonotype turned up a few times. The gene calls are TRBV10-3 and TRBJ2-3; 7 bases are a match to TRBD1. Germline loops: CDR1 ENHRY, CDR2 SYGVKD. CDR3 size: 11 residues. J gave up 8 bases and V 6 bases, and 2 bases lay outside the gene matches. CDR3 sequence reads: CAIRQGPTQYF. The CDR3 bases are TGTGCCATCAGACAGGGGCCTACGCAGTATTTT.

The chain carries TRBV4-2 and TRBJ2-7; D is ambiguous. Germline V gene lookup returns CDR1 LGHNA and CDR2 YNFKEQ. Trimming left V 0 bases short and J 0 bases short, with 9 bases between. The CDR3 extends over 15 amino acids. The CDR3 protein is CASSQDPTDSYEQYF. CDR3 sequence (DNA): TGTGCCAGCAGCCAAGATCCGACTGACTCCTACGAGCAGTACTTC.

This clonotype was recorded many times. The chain recombines TRBV7-3 with TRBJ2-6; possible D gene TRBD1, 6 bases. Deletions cut 2 bases from V and 0 bases from J, with 14 bases between. CDR3 length: 18 residues. Germline V gene lookup returns CDR1 SGHTA and CDR2 FQGTGA. The CDR3 DNA reads as TGTGCCAGCAGCTTAGTAGGGGGTTGGGACTCTGGGGCCAACGTCCTGACTTTC. Amino acids: CASSLVGGWDSGANVLTF.

This clonotype is labeled as medium-sized. The chain couples TRBV12-3 or TRBV12-4 to TRBJ1-6; 10 positions match TRBD1. CDR3 length: 15 amino acids. The V gene end was trimmed by 2 bases and the J gene end by 8 bases; junction bases not matched to a gene: 3. For the CDR3, the DNA is TGTGCCAGCAGTTTATATGGGACAGGGGATTCACCCCTCCACTTT. Amino acid sequence: CASSLYGTGDSPLHF.

Ten or more counts support this clonotype. This chain connects TRBV20-1 to TRBJ2-7; TRBD2 aligns across 9 bases. CDR3 length: 15 residues. Germline V lookup: CDR1 DFQATT, CDR2 SNEGSKA (reference sequence). After removal of 5 bases from V and 0 bases from J, the junction contained 8 bases not matched to a gene. CDR3 region: CSAAHSGGHSYEQYF. In DNA, the CDR3 is TGCAGTGCTGCCCATAGCGGGGGACACTCCTACGAGCAGTACTTC.

The chain uses TRBV7-8 and TRBJ2-2, with 9 bases fitting TRBD1. In germline, CDR1 is SGHVS, CDR2 FQNEAQ. The CDR3 extends over 18 amino acids. J was trimmed by 3 bases and V by 0 bases; bases with no gene match: 8. The CDR3 region is CASSLALDRGVYTGELFF. The CDR3 region has the DNA TGTGCCAGCAGCTTAGCTCTCGACAGGGGGGTCTACACCGGGGAGCTGTTTTTT.

The chain carries TRBV7-8 and TRBJ2-7, with TRBD1 matching over 7 bases. The germline V gene encodes CDR1 SGHVS and CDR2 FQNEAQ. The ends lost 4 bases at V and 7 bases at J; junction bases unmatched: 10. CDR3 length equals 14 residues. CDR3 DNA sequence: TGTGCCAGCAGCTCGGGACAGCCCGGAGGAGAGCAGTACTTC. This sequence encodes CASSSGQPGGEQYF.

This clonotype was counted at least ten times. The chain has TRBV5-1 and TRBJ2-6, with a tentative D call TRBD1 (5 bases). Per germline, CDR1 SGHRS and CDR2 YFSETQ. V was trimmed by 3 bases and J by 2 bases, leaving 9 bases between them. The CDR3 sequence is 15 residues long. In nucleotides, the CDR3 is TGCGCCAGCAGCTCCGGACAACCTGGGGCCAACGTCCTGACTTTC. It translates to CASSSGQPGANVLTF.

V usage is TRBV23-1 and J usage is TRBJ2-6, with D unclear. TRBV23-1 is an open reading frame, and its role is uncertain. V lost 6 bases and J lost 0, with 12 bases in between. This CDR3 region has 16 residues. The CDR3 DNA is TGCGCCAGCAGCCCAGAGGAGAACTCTGGGGCCAACGTCCTGACTTTC. Amino acids: CASSPEENSGANVLTF.

This clonotype showed up many times. This rearrangement joins TRBV20-1 to TRBJ1-2, with D maybe TRBD1 (5 bases). CDR1 and CDR2 from the germline V gene are DFQATT and SNEGSKA (reference sequence). V shed 0 bases and J shed 6 bases, with 11 bases lying between them. The CDR3 runs to 13 residues. The CDR3 region has the DNA TGCAGTGCTAGAGAGTTGGCAGGGAATGGCTACACCTTC. Translating gives CSARELAGNGYTF.